The clone carrying this TCR beta chain was observed a handful of times. As yet, its antigen is unknown. This sample was included in a study of shared clonotypes between healthy human individuals. Study-level results: Larger estimated richness was generally recorded for naive subsets relative to memory subsets. Few donors limited the genetic and exposure-history diversity represented.

Deep level was the assay's run setting. The data were produced by immunoSEQ multiplex PCR, yet TCRdb's version contains in-frame clones alone and is incomplete. This table has roughly 220,000 clones, 60% to 70% appearing once. The study drew its donors from healthy HIV-negative adults without recent acute infections or vaccinations. Germline V gene sequence: CDR1 SGDLS, CDR2 YYNGEE. CDR3 length equals 13 residues. Trimming removed 0 bases from V and 8 bases from J, with 9 bases in between. The receptor was isolated from a man in his thirties or forties in good health. Sequencing input: memory CD4+ T cells sorted from blood. The subset: CD45RA-negative fraction. J is TRBJ2-1 and V is TRBV9; D ambiguous. The CDR3 nucleotides read TGTGCCAGCAGCGTAGGTAATATCGATGAGCAGTTCTTC. Translating it yields CASSVGNIDEQFF.